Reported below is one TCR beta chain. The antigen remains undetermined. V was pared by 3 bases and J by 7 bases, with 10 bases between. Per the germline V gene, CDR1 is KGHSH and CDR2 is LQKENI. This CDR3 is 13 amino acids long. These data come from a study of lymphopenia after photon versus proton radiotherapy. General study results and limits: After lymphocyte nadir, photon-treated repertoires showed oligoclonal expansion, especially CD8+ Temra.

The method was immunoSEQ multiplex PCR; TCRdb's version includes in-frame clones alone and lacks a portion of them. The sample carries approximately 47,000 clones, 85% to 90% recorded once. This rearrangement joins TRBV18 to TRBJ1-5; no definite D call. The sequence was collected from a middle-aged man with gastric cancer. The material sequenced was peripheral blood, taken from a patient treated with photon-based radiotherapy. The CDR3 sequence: CASSPGEDQPQHF. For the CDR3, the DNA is TGTGCCAGCTCACCCGGGGAAGACCAGCCCCAGCATTTT.